This T cell receptor beta chain is from a study of low-dose radiotherapy and immunotherapy resistance in tumors. About the study: Intravenous cyclophosphamide 200 mg/m2 was given every two weeks, one day before radiation and immunotherapy.

TRAV- and TRBV-specific primers, spanning alpha and beta chains, primed first-strand cDNA. TCR amplification involved about 18 PCR cycles with a constant-region primer and V-primer adapter. One entry per CDR3 protein results from TCRdb running MiXCR on the reads. The table shows 80,000 to 95,000 distinct CDR3 sequences, with roughly a tenth occurring only once. Documented time point: before trial treatment. The table lists this clonotype with many counts. Per the germline V gene, CDR1 is DFQATT and CDR2 is SNEGSKA (reference sequence). V was cut by 7 bases and J by 6 bases, with 10 bases left in between. The CDR3 has 11 residues.

The J gene is TRBJ2-1, the V gene TRBV20-1; TRBD1 is a possible D gene (6 bases). The TCR comes from a male donor with prostate cancer. Here the sequenced sample was PBMCs, taken before treatment. CDR3 nucleotide sequence: TGCAGTGTAACAGGGTTCAATGAGCAGTTCTTC. This encodes CSVTGFNEQFF.